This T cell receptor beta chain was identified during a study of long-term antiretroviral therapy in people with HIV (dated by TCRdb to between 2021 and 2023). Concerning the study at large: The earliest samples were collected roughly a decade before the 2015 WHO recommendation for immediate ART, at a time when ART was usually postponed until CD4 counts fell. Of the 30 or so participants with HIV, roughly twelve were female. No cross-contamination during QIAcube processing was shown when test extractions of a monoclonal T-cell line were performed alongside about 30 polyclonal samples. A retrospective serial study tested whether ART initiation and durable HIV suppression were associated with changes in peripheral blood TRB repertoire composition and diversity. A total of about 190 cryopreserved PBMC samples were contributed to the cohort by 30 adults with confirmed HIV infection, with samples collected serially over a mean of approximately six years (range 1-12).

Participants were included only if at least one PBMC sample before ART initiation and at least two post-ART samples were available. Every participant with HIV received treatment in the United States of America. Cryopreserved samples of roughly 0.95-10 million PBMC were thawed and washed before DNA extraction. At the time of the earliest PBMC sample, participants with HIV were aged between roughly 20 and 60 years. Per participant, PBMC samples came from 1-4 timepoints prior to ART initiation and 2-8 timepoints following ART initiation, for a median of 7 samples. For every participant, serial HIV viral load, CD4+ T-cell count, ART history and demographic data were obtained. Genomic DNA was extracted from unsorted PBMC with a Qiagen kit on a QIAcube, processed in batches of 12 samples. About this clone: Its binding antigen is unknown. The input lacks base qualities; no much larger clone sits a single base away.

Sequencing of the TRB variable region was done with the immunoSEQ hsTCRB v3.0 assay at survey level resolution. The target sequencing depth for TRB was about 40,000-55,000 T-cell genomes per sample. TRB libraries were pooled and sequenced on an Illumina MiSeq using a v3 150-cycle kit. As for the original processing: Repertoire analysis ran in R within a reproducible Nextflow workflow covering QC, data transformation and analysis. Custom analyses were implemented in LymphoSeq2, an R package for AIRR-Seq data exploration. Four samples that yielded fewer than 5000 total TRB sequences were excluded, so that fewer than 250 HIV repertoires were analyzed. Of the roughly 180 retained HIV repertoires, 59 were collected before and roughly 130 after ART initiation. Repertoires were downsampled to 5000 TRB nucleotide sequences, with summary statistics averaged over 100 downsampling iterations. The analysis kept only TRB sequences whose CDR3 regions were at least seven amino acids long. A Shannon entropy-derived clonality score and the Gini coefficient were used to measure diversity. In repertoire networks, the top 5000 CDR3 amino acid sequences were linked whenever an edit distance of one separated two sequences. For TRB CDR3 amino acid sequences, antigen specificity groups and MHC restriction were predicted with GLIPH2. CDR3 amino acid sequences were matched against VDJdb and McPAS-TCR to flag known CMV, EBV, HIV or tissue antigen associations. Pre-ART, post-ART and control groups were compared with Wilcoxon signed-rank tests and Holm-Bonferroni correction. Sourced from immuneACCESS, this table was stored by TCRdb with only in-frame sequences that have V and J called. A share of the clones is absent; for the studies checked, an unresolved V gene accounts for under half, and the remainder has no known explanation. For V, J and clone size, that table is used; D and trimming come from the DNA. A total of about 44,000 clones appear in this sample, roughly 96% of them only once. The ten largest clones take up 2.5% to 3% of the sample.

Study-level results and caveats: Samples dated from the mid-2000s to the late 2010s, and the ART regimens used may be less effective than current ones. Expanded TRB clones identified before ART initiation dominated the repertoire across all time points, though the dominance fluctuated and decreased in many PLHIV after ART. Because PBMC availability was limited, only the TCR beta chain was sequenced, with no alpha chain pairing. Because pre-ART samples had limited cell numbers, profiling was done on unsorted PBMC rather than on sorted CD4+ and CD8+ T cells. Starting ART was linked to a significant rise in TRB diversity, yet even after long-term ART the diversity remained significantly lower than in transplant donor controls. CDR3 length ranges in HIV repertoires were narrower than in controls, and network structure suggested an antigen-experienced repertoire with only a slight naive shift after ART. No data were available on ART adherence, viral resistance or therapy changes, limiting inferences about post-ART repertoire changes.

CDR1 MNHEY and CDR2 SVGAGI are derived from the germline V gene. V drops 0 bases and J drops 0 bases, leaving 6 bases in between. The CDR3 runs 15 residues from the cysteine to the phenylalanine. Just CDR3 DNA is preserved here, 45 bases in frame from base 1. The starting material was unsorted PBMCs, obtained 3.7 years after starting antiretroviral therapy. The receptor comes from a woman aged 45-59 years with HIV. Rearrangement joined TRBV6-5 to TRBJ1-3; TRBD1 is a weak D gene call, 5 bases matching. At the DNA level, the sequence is TGTGCCAGCAGTTACTCAGGGGCCTCTGGAAACACCATATATTTT. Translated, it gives CASSYSGASGNTIYF.